This T cell receptor (beta chain) derives from a study of blood T cell repertoires in COVID-19. Study context: Researchers got acute and convalescent COVID-19 samples from the United States, Italy and Spain. PBMCs, B-cell-depleted T cells, or T cells provided the cDNA or gDNA that made up the material.

The authors' processing: Reference gene primer amplification gave estimated nucleated cell counts. Clones were sequenced by immunoSEQ multiplex PCR, and TCRdb holds only the in-frame ones, with some missing. V and J calls and clone size are given by that table; D and trimming were obtained from the DNA. The sample lists about 400,000 clones; approximately 90% were seen once. Source material: peripheral blood. This clonotype was obtained from a woman in her twenties or thirties with acute or convalescent COVID-19.

CDR3 loop: CASSILDIDAEAFF. The CDR3 bases are TGTGCCAGCAGCATCTTAGACATAGACGCTGAAGCTTTCTTT. V and J are TRBV5-5 and TRBJ1-1; D not resolved. CDR1 and CDR2 (germline): SGHKS, YYEKEE (reference sequence). The CDR3 contains 14 residues. V lost 4 bases and J 6 bases, leaving 16 bases between the germline ends.